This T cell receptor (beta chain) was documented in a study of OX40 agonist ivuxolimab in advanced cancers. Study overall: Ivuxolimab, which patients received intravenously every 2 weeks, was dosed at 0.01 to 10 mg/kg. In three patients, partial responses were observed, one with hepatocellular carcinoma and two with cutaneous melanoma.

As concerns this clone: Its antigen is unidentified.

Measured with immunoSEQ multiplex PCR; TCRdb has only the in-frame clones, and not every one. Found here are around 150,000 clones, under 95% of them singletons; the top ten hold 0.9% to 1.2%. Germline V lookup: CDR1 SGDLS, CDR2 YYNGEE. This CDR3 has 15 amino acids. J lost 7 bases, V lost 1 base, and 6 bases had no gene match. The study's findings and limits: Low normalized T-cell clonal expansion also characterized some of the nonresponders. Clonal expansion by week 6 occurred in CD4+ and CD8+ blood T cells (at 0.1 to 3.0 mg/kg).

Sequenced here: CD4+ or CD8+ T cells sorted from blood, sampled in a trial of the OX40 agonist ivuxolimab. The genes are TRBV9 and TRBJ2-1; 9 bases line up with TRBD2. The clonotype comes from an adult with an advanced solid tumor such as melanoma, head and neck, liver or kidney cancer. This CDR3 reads CASSVKAGGGNEQFF. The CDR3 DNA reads TGTGCCAGCAGCGTAAAGGCGGGAGGGGGAAATGAGCAGTTCTTC. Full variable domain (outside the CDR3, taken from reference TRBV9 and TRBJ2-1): DSGVTQTPKHLITATGQRVTLRCSPRSGDLSVYWYQQSLDQGLQFLIQYYNGEERAKGNILERFSAQQFPDLHSELNLSSLELGDSALYFCASSVKAGGGNEQFFGPGTRLTVL.